The 17 T cell receptor beta chains listed next were all sequenced from one sample in a study of neoadjuvant nivolumab and ipilimumab in lung cancer. Assay used: immunoSEQ multiplex PCR; TCRdb lists only in-frame clones, some missing. The sample contains 15,000 to 20,000 clones, roughly 80% of which appear only once. Sequences were derived from tumor tissue, sampled after neoadjuvant nivolumab, alone or with ipilimumab, at or shortly before surgery. Source of these receptors: an adult with non-small cell lung cancer.

The chain combines TRBV5-1 with TRBJ2-5; 10 positions agree with TRBD2. J gave up 1 base and V 0 bases, and 3 bases lay outside the gene matches. Germline loops: CDR1 SGHRS, CDR2 YFSETQ. The CDR3 has 16 residues. CDR3 residues: CASSLASSGGQETQYF. In nucleotides, the CDR3 is TGCGCCAGCAGCTTGGCATCTAGCGGGGGCCAAGAGACCCAGTACTTC.

The chain has TRBV18 and TRBJ1-5; 10 bases align to TRBD1. Germline assignment: CDR1 KGHSH and CDR2 LQKENI. The CDR3 runs to 14 residues. Trimming at V came to 8 bases and at J to 1 base, leaving 2 bases not matched to a gene. This CDR3 is CASRGQGSNQPQHF. In DNA, the CDR3 is TGTGCCAGCAGGGGACAGGGGAGCAATCAGCCCCAGCATTTT.

The V gene is TRBV6-1, the J gene TRBJ2-1, with D uncertain. V gave up 6 bases and J gave up 6 bases, with 9 bases separating them. The CDR3 consists of 12 residues. Germline assignment: CDR1 MNHNS and CDR2 SASEGT. The CDR3 DNA reads TGTGCCAGCAGCGATCAGATCAATGAGCAGTTCTTC. It translates to CASSDQINEQFF.

This chain joins TRBV9 and TRBJ1-2, with D unclear. From germline, CDR1 is SGDLS and CDR2 YYNGEE. The CDR3 contains 14 residues. Trimming took 0 bases from V and 3 from J, leaving 9 bases between them. In nucleotides, the CDR3 is TGTGCCAGCAGCGTAGATGAAGGTTACTATGGCTACACCTTC. Its protein is CASSVDEGYYGYTF.

This chain connects TRBV5-1 to TRBJ2-1, with D uncertain. V was trimmed by 1 base and J by 4 bases, leaving 6 bases between them. The germline gives CDR1 SGHRS, CDR2 YFSETQ. The CDR3 sequence is 13 residues long. The CDR3 here is CASSLHQYNEQFF. For the CDR3, the DNA is TGCGCCAGCAGCTTGCACCAGTACAATGAGCAGTTCTTC.

CDR3 residues: CASRGMTGREGTEAFF. CDR3 DNA: TGCGCCAGCAGGGGGATGACAGGGCGGGAGGGCACTGAAGCTTTCTTT. V gene TRBV4-1 combines with J gene TRBJ1-1, with TRBD1 matching 7 bases. V lost 6 bases, J lost 4 bases, and 14 bases stayed unmatched. Germline CDR1 reads MGHRA; CDR2 reads YSYEKL. The CDR3 has 16 residues.

The chain employs TRBV5-6 and TRBJ1-2; 8 positions agree with TRBD1. This CDR3 has 14 amino acids. V was clipped by 0 bases and J by 8 bases; unmatched bases: 6. Germline-derived CDR1 and CDR2 are SGHDT and YYEEEE. As DNA, the CDR3 is TGTGCCAGCAGCTTGGGTCGCAGGGGGCACGGCTACACCTTC. This translates into CASSLGRRGHGYTF.

The V call is TRBV6-5, the J call TRBJ1-2, with D possibly TRBD1 on 5 matching bases. This CDR3 is built from 16 residues. The V end was cut by 0 bases, the J end by 7 bases, with 18 bases between. Germline lookup yields CDR1 MNHEY and CDR2 SVGAGI. CDR3 DNA: TGTGCCAGCAGTTACTCCGGGGGGAGCCGTGGAGGTGGCTACACCTTC. It encodes CASSYSGGSRGGGYTF.

J is TRBJ1-1 and V is TRBV5-1; 9 bases fit TRBD1. Germline trimming cut 1 base from V and 4 bases from J; bases unmatched to any gene: 2. This CDR3 region has 14 residues. Germline CDR1 is SGHRS and CDR2 is YFSETQ. The CDR3 sequence: CASSLLDRGTEAFF. The CDR3 coding sequence is TGCGCCAGCAGCTTGTTGGACAGGGGCACTGAAGCTTTCTTT.

The chain combines TRBV7-8 with TRBJ2-5; D may be TRBD1 (5 bases). This CDR3 has 13 residues. Germline CDR1 and CDR2: SGHVS and FQNEAQ. Trimming left V 5 bases short and J 1 base short, with 8 bases between. The CDR3 DNA reads TGTGCCAGCAGCCCGGACACCCAAGAGACCCAGTACTTC. Translated, it gives CASSPDTQETQYF. Full variable domain (rest looked up from reference TRBV7-8 and TRBJ2-5): GAGVSQSPRYKVAKRGQDVALRCDPISGHVSLFWYQQALGQGPEFLTYFQNEAQLDKSGLPSDRFFAERPEGSVSTLKIQRTQQEDSAVYLCASSPDTQETQYFGPGTRLLVL.

This rearrangement joins TRBV2 to TRBJ2-1; perhaps TRBD1 as D (6 bases). Germline CDR1 is SNHLY and CDR2 is FYNNEI. This CDR3 has 15 amino acids. The V end lost 5 bases, the J end lost 7 bases, and 18 bases lay between the germline ends. CDR3 sequence (DNA): TGTGCCAGCAGTCTCGGACAGTCGTTGGGAAATGAGCAGTTCTTC. Its protein product is CASSLGQSLGNEQFF.

The V gene is TRBV6-1, the J gene TRBJ1-2; no firm D call. Germline-derived CDR1 and CDR2 are MNHNS and SASEGT. This CDR3 has 13 residues. Trimming stripped 4 bases from V and 2 bases from J, with 8 bases between. The CDR3 loop reads CASSVERNYGYTF. CDR3 coding DNA: TGTGCCAGCAGTGTGGAGAGGAACTATGGCTACACCTTC.

J is TRBJ2-4 and V is TRBV6-5; the match to TRBD1 covers 7 bases. The germline V gene encodes CDR1 MNHEY and CDR2 SVGAGI. This CDR3 contains 15 residues. V lost 3 bases, J lost 3 bases, and 5 bases stayed unmatched. CDR3: CASSYGTDFKNIQYF. The CDR3 coding sequence is TGTGCCAGCAGTTATGGGACAGATTTCAAAAACATTCAGTACTTC.

This chain links TRBV7-9 with TRBJ2-2; D might be TRBD1 (6 bases). Looked up from germline, CDR1 is SEHNR and CDR2 is FQNEAQ (reference sequence). V lost 0 bases to trimming and J lost 4 bases, with 12 bases between them. CDR3 size: 16 residues. CDR3 loop: CASSLARGISTGELFF. CDR3 bases: TGTGCCAGCAGCTTAGCCAGGGGTATAAGCACCGGGGAGCTGTTTTTT.

This rearrangement joins TRBV7-2 to TRBJ2-3; 10 nucleotides line up with TRBD2. The germline V gene has CDR1 SGHTA and CDR2 FQGNSA. This CDR3 is built from 14 residues. The V and J ends lost 5 bases and 7 bases, in that order; junction bases with no gene match: 6. DNA of the CDR3: TGTGCCAGCAGCGAAACTAGCGGGGAGAATACGCAGTATTTT. As protein: CASSETSGENTQYF.

The chain links TRBV7-2 to TRBJ2-3; possible D gene TRBD1, 5 bases. The germline gives CDR1 SGHTA, CDR2 FQGNSA. The germline V and J ends were trimmed by 4 bases and 0 bases, with 14 bases remaining between them. The CDR3 consists of 16 residues. CDR3 sequence reads: CASSWTTAVSTDTQYF. In nucleotides, the CDR3 is TGTGCCAGCAGCTGGACGACAGCAGTCAGCACAGATACGCAGTATTTT.

The chain employs TRBV4-1 and TRBJ2-7; TRBD2 aligns across 9 bases. CDR1 MGHRA and CDR2 YSYEKL come from the germline V gene. The CDR3 has 16 residues. The trim removed 1 base at V and 0 bases at J, leaving 4 bases unmatched. In DNA, the CDR3 is TGCGCCAGCAGCCAAGTCAGCGGGGGGTCCTCCTACGAGCAGTACTTC. Translation gives CASSQVSGGSSYEQYF.